A single TCR beta chain is shown here with its context. Its target is not known. The data belong to a study of T cell responses to AZD1222 COVID-19 vaccine. The CDR3 is made up of 13 amino acids. Germline V gives CDR1 SGHNT, CDR2 YYREEE (reference sequence). The V and J ends lost 0 bases and 10 bases, in that order; junction bases with no gene match: 2. Using immunoSEQ multiplex PCR, the repertoire was profiled, and TCRdb retains in-frame clones only, with some absent. The profile shows about 160,000 clones, about 90% of them singletons. Overall study findings and caveats: Only six or seven AZD1222 recipients were seropositive at baseline. All repertoire sampling was performed exclusively after the peak T cell response. Possibly, clonal diversity was underestimated; donors were largely white British and included more females.

The sequence came from an adult in good health. The source material was peripheral blood, sampled on day 0 of AZD1222 vaccination. The J gene is TRBJ1-4, the V gene TRBV5-4; 8 positions match TRBD1. The CDR3 DNA reads TGTGCCAGCAGCTTGGAAACAGGGGGAAAACTGTTTTTT. As protein: CASSLETGGKLFF.